A selection of T cell receptor beta chains follows, all from one sample in a study of control samples from healthy donors and cancer patients. Assay: immunoSEQ multiplex PCR; the TCRdb copy retains only in-frame clones and omits some. Of roughly 130,000 clones listed, approximately 89% were seen once; the top ten hold roughly 8.6%. What was sequenced was blood. The receptors derive from a young man in good health. Both conserved end residues are part of each CDR3. The order of the fields is CDR3 protein, CDR3 DNA, D gene, V gene, J gene. The D gene is left open where the match is weak.

cdr3_aa: CAWRTGGSNYGYTF
cdr3_nt: TGTGCCTGGAGGACGGGGGGTTCGAACTATGGCTACACCTTC
d_call: NA
v_call: TRBV30
j_call: TRBJ1-2

cdr3_aa: CASMVVGELFF
cdr3_nt: TGTGCCAGCATGGTAGTCGGGGAGCTGTTTTTT
d_call: NA
v_call: TRBV2
j_call: TRBJ2-2

cdr3_aa: CAWIRGPLGGYTF
cdr3_nt: TGTGCCTGGATTAGGGGCCCCCTGGGGGGCTACACCTTC
d_call: NA
v_call: TRBV30
j_call: TRBJ1-2

cdr3_aa: CASSVDSGVGSPLHF
cdr3_nt: TGTGCCAGCAGCGTAGATTCAGGGGTTGGTTCACCCCTCCACTTT
d_call: NA
v_call: TRBV9
j_call: TRBJ1-6

cdr3_aa: CASSLGRGRNEAFF
cdr3_nt: TGTGCCAGCAGCCTGGGACGGGGGAGAAACGAAGCTTTCTTT
d_call: NA
v_call: TRBV3-1/TRBV3-2
j_call: TRBJ1-1

cdr3_aa: CASSIQVNTEAFF
cdr3_nt: TGCGCCAGCAGTATACAGGTGAACACTGAAGCTTTCTTT
d_call: NA
v_call: TRBV5-1
j_call: TRBJ1-1

cdr3_aa: CASSLSWKGYNYGYTF
cdr3_nt: TGTGCCAGCAGTTTATCGTGGAAGGGATATAACTATGGCTACACCTTC
d_call: NA
v_call: TRBV27
j_call: TRBJ1-2

cdr3_aa: CASGGRVASGYTF
cdr3_nt: TGTGCCAGCGGGGGAAGAGTAGCGTCTGGCTACACCTTC
d_call: NA
v_call: TRBV9
j_call: TRBJ1-2

cdr3_aa: CASSPRRTGTMNEQYF
cdr3_nt: TGTGCCAGCTCACCGCGTAGGACAGGGACTATGAACGAGCAGTACTTC
d_call: NA
v_call: TRBV18
j_call: TRBJ2-7

cdr3_aa: CATSRAAGGLQETQYF
cdr3_nt: TGTGCCACCAGCCGTGCAGCGGGGGGCCTCCAAGAGACCCAGTACTTC
d_call: TRBD2
v_call: TRBV15
j_call: TRBJ2-5

cdr3_aa: CASSPQDGYQPQHF
cdr3_nt: TGTGCCAGCAGCCCTCAGGACGGGTATCAGCCCCAGCATTTT
d_call: NA
v_call: TRBV7-2
j_call: TRBJ1-5

cdr3_aa: CASSLFPRGGRETQYF
cdr3_nt: TGTGCCAGCAGCTTATTCCCGCGGGGGGGGCGGGAGACCCAGTACTTC
d_call: TRBD2
v_call: TRBV11-2
j_call: TRBJ2-5

cdr3_aa: CASSPRGQGGGTDTQYF
cdr3_nt: TGCGCCAGCAGCCCCCGGGGACAGGGAGGTGGCACAGATACGCAGTATTTT
d_call: TRBD1
v_call: TRBV5-1
j_call: TRBJ2-3

cdr3_aa: CSVEFQGYGYTF
cdr3_nt: TGCAGCGTTGAGTTTCAGGGATATGGCTACACCTTC
d_call: NA
v_call: TRBV29-1
j_call: TRBJ1-2

cdr3_aa: CAWRLGGPHTF
cdr3_nt: TGTGCCTGGAGGCTGGGGGGGCCCCACACCTTC
d_call: NA
v_call: TRBV30
j_call: TRBJ1-2

cdr3_aa: CASSLSSEGNEQFF
cdr3_nt: TGTGCCAGCAGCTTGAGCAGCGAGGGCAATGAGCAGTTCTTC
d_call: NA
v_call: TRBV7-8
j_call: TRBJ2-1

cdr3_aa: CASSVEATYTEAFF
cdr3_nt: TGTGCCAGCAGCGTAGAGGCAACCTACACTGAAGCTTTCTTT
d_call: NA
v_call: TRBV9
j_call: TRBJ1-1

cdr3_aa: CASSLTAGTREAFF
cdr3_nt: TGTGCCAGCAGCTTAACGGCAGGGACTCGTGAAGCTTTCTTT
d_call: NA
v_call: TRBV7-3
j_call: TRBJ1-1

cdr3_aa: CASSDTTTDTQYF
cdr3_nt: TGTGCCAGCAGTGACACTACCACAGATACGCAGTATTTT
d_call: NA
v_call: TRBV6-4
j_call: TRBJ2-3

cdr3_aa: CASSYGRGNGEQYF
cdr3_nt: TGTGCCAGCAGTTACGGCCGTGGGAACGGGGAGCAGTACTTC
d_call: NA
v_call: TRBV6-6
j_call: TRBJ2-7

cdr3_aa: CASSQVRSYEQYF
cdr3_nt: TGTGCCAGCAGCCAGGTCCGCTCCTACGAGCAGTACTTC
d_call: NA
v_call: TRBV3-1/TRBV3-2
j_call: TRBJ2-7

cdr3_aa: CSASFPSEVKRYGYTF
cdr3_nt: TGCAGTGCTAGTTTCCCCTCGGAGGTTAAAAGATATGGCTACACCTTC
d_call: NA
v_call: TRBV20-1
j_call: TRBJ1-2

cdr3_aa: CASSSSRGGIYGYTF
cdr3_nt: TGTGCCAGCAGCTCCTCCCGCGGGGGCATCTATGGCTACACCTTC
d_call: NA
v_call: TRBV7-9
j_call: TRBJ1-2

cdr3_aa: CASSDMAGSEQYF
cdr3_nt: TGTGCCAGCAGTGATATGGCAGGCAGCGAGCAGTACTTC
d_call: NA
v_call: TRBV2
j_call: TRBJ2-7

cdr3_aa: CSVAPGTGTLGQYF
cdr3_nt: TGCAGCGTTGCCCCCGGGACAGGGACCCTAGGGCAGTACTTC
d_call: TRBD1
v_call: TRBV29-1
j_call: TRBJ2-7

cdr3_aa: CASSWGEAYEQYF
cdr3_nt: TGTGCCAGCAGTTGGGGGGAGGCCTACGAGCAGTACTTC
d_call: NA
v_call: TRBV6-5
j_call: TRBJ2-7

cdr3_aa: CASSYSRGLLNEKLFF
cdr3_nt: TGTGCCAGCAGTTACTCACGGGGACTGCTTAATGAAAAACTGTTTTTT
d_call: NA
v_call: TRBV6-5
j_call: TRBJ1-4

cdr3_aa: CASSTGQGVSQPSTDTQYF
cdr3_nt: TGCGCCAGCAGCACGGGACAGGGGGTCAGCCAACCTAGCACAGATACGCAGTATTTT
d_call: TRBD1
v_call: TRBV5-1
j_call: TRBJ2-3

cdr3_aa: CASSLVQDSYNEQFF
cdr3_nt: TGTGCCAGCAGCTTAGTACAGGACTCCTACAATGAGCAGTTCTTC
d_call: NA
v_call: TRBV11-2
j_call: TRBJ2-1

cdr3_aa: CASILGPPGRINEKLFF
cdr3_nt: TGTGCCAGCATCCTAGGTCCCCCGGGACGGATTAATGAAAAACTGTTTTTT
d_call: NA
v_call: TRBV5-6
j_call: TRBJ1-4

cdr3_aa: CASSSSGENTGELFF
cdr3_nt: TGTGCCAGCAGTTCTAGCGGGGAGAACACCGGGGAGCTGTTTTTT
d_call: TRBD2
v_call: TRBV6-5
j_call: TRBJ2-2

cdr3_aa: CASSLGNEQFF
cdr3_nt: TGTGCCAGCAGTTTAGGAAATGAGCAGTTCTTC
d_call: NA
v_call: TRBV12-3/TRBV12-4
j_call: TRBJ2-1

cdr3_aa: CASSPSGSSYNEQFF
cdr3_nt: TGTGCCAGCAGCCCCAGCGGAAGCTCCTACAATGAGCAGTTCTTC
d_call: NA
v_call: TRBV7-9
j_call: TRBJ2-1

cdr3_aa: CASSQLGGSGNTIYF
cdr3_nt: TGTGCCAGCAGCCAACTAGGGGGCTCTGGAAACACCATATATTTT
d_call: NA
v_call: TRBV7-9
j_call: TRBJ1-3

cdr3_aa: CASRSTAGTNYGYTF
cdr3_nt: TGTGCCAGCCGATCCACCGCGGGCACAAACTATGGCTACACCTTC
d_call: NA
v_call: TRBV6-5
j_call: TRBJ1-2

cdr3_aa: CASCPSTDTQYF
cdr3_nt: TGTGCCAGCTGCCCTAGCACAGATACGCAGTATTTT
d_call: NA
v_call: TRBV28
j_call: TRBJ2-3

cdr3_aa: CAISESGPLYEQYF
cdr3_nt: TGTGCCATCAGTGAGTCTGGGCCGCTCTACGAGCAGTACTTC
d_call: NA
v_call: TRBV10-3
j_call: TRBJ2-7

cdr3_aa: CASSGTTGGFTEAFF
cdr3_nt: TGCGCCAGCAGCGGGACGACAGGGGGCTTCACTGAAGCTTTCTTT
d_call: TRBD1
v_call: TRBV5-1
j_call: TRBJ1-1

cdr3_aa: CASSPYRQAPELFF
cdr3_nt: TGTGCCAGCAGCCCCTATAGACAGGCTCCAGAACTGTTTTTT
d_call: NA
v_call: TRBV7-2
j_call: TRBJ1-4

cdr3_aa: CASSTRDVVGARTEAFF
cdr3_nt: TGCGCCAGCAGCACCCGGGATGTGGTTGGGGCGAGAACTGAAGCTTTCTTT
d_call: NA
v_call: TRBV4-1
j_call: TRBJ1-1